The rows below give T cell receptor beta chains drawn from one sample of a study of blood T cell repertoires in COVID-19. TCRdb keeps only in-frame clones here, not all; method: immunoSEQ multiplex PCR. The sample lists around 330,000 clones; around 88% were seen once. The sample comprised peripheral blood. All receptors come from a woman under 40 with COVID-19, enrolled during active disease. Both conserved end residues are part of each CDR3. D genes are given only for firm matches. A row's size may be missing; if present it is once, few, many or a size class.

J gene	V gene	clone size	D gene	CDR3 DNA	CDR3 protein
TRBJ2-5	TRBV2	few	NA	TGTGCCAGCACCCGAGGCTTACAAGAGACCCAGTACTTC	CASTRGLQETQYF
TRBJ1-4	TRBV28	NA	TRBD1	TGTGCCAGCAGACCCGGGACAGGGGGCCAAAAACTGTTTTTT	CASRPGTGGQKLFF
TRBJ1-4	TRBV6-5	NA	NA	TGTGCCAGCAGTTACTCCAGGGGACCAACTAATGAAAAACTGTTTTTT	CASSYSRGPTNEKLFF
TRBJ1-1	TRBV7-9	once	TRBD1	TGTGCCAGCAGACTACTCCGGGACAGGGGTTCTGAAGCTTTCTTT	CASRLLRDRGSEAFF
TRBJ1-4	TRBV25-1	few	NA	TGTGCCAGCAGGGGAGGAAAAGAAAAACTGTTTTTT	CASRGGKEKLFF
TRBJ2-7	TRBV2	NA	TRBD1	TGTGCCAGCCAGGGACAGGGGTTTAACGAGCAGTACTTC	CASQGQGFNEQYF
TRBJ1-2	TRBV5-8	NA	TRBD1	TGTGCCAGCCTCCTTAACAGGGGGGACTATGGCTACACCTTC	CASLLNRGDYGYTF
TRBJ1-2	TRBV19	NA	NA	TGTGCCAGTAGTATAGGACAGGCGATTCCCTCGCGTGGCTACACCTTC	CASSIGQAIPSRGYTF
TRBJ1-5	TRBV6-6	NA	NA	TGTGCCAGCAGTTACGGAGGGAGTAGCAATCAGCCCCAGCATTTT	CASSYGGSSNQPQHF
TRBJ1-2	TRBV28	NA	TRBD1	TGTGCCAGCAGAGCGACAGGGGTAGGAACCTATGGCTACACCTTC	CASRATGVGTYGYTF
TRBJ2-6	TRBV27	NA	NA	TGTGCCAGCAGTCCCAATCCCTCTGGGGCCAACGTCCTGACTTTC	CASSPNPSGANVLTF
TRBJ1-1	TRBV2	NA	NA	TGTGCCAGCAGCGCCGGACAGTTTGAAGCTTTCTTT	CASSAGQFEAFF
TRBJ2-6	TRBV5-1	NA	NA	TGCGCCAGCAGTGACGGGGTACCGGGGGCCAACGTCCTGACTTTC	CASSDGVPGANVLTF
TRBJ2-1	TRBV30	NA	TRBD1	TGTGCCTACGATTCCGGGACAGGAGATTACAATGAGCAGTTCTTC	CAYDSGTGDYNEQFF
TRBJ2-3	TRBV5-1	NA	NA	TGCGCCAGCAGCTTGGAGGCGGTCCTGCGCACAGATACGCAGTATTTT	CASSLEAVLRTDTQYF
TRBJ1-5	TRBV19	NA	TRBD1	TGTGCCAGTAGAGAAGGGTCCAGGGGGCAGAGGGGAGGTCAGCCCCAGCATTTT	CASREGSRGQRGGQPQHF
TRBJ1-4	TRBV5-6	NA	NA	TGTGCCAGCAGCGTGTCCCTGAATGAAAAACTGTTTTTT	CASSVSLNEKLFF
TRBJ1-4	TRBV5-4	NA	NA	TGTGCCAGCAGCTTTGGAACCGGGCCGGGAGAAAAACTGTTTTTT	CASSFGTGPGEKLFF
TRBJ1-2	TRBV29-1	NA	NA	TGCAGCGTTTCAGGTGTCTATGGCTACACCTTC	CSVSGVYGYTF
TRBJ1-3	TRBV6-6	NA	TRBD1	TGTGCCAGCAGCAGCCCGGGACAGGGTGATGGAAACACCATATATTTT	CASSSPGQGDGNTIYF
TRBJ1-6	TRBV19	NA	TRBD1	TGTGCCAGTAGTGCCGACAGGGGGCGGTCACCCCTCCACTTT	CASSADRGRSPLHF
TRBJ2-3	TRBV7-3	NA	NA	TGTGCCAGCAGCTTGAGCGTTTCAGATACGCAGTATTTT	CASSLSVSDTQYF
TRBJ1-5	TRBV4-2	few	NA	TGTGCCAGCAGCCAAGTCACTGGGGGCGCGGATCAGCCCCAGCATTTT	CASSQVTGGADQPQHF
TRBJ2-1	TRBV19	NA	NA	TGTGCCAGTAGTATAGTGGGCAACAATGAGCAGTTCTTC	CASSIVGNNEQFF
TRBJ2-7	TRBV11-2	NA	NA	TGTGCCAGCACCCCAGGGTTTCCCTACGAGCAGTACTTC	CASTPGFPYEQYF
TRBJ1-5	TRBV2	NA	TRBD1	TGTGCCAGCAGTGGGGACAGGGGGCGAGGCAATCAGCCCCAGCATTTT	CASSGDRGRGNQPQHF